Listed here are 18 T cell receptor beta chains from one sample, sequenced in a study of CD8 T cells in ankylosing spondylitis. TCRdb redid the calling of the 5' RACE reads with MiXCR, one entry per CDR3 protein. This table holds around 320,000 distinct CDR3 sequences, roughly 20% found once. The specimen was blood, either unsorted or a sorted T cell fraction (not recorded which). Receptor source: a female donor with ankylosing spondylitis or in good health (not recorded which).

This rearrangement joins TRBV20-1 to TRBJ1-6; D is undetermined. The germline gives CDR1 DFQATT, CDR2 SNEGSKA (reference sequence). The CDR3 is 17 residues long. The V end lost 4 bases, the J end lost 7 bases, and 23 bases lay between the germline ends. The CDR3 sequence: CSAIRSGIQGWNSPLHF. The CDR3 DNA sequence: TGCAGTGCTATAAGAAGCGGGATCCAAGGGTGGAATTCACCCCTCCACTTT.

Comments on this clonotype: This may be a read error: a much more frequent sequence differs by one nucleotide. This chain links TRBV29-1 with TRBJ1-3, with D possibly matching TRBD1 (5 bases). The germline V gene has CDR1 SQVTM and CDR2 ANQGSEA. The CDR3 has 12 amino acids. This CDR3 is CGVVGRGNTIYF. DNA of the CDR3: TGCGGCGTTGTGGGACGAGGAAACACCATATATTTT.

V usage is TRBV5-4 and J usage is TRBJ2-4; 9 nucleotides match TRBD1. The J segment lost 6 bases and the V segment lost 4 bases, leaving 8 bases of the junction unmatched. Germline V gives CDR1 SGHNT, CDR2 YYREEE (reference sequence). The CDR3 length is 15 residues. The CDR3 DNA sequence: TGTGCCAGCAGCCGGGAACAGGGGGCTCTAAACATTCAGTACTTC. Translation: CASSREQGALNIQYF.

This clonotype was detected many times. The V and J genes are TRBV9 and TRBJ1-1; D is perhaps TRBD1 (5 bases). Trimming removed 6 bases at V and 5 bases at J, with 14 bases between. The CDR3 spans 13 residues. Germline CDR1 and CDR2: SGDLS and YYNGEE. CDR3 in DNA: TGTGCCAGCATCTCCAGGGTCGGGACTGAAGCTTTCTTT. It is translated as CASISRVGTEAFF. The variable domain in full, completed from reference TRBV9 and TRBJ1-1, reads DSGVTQTPKHLITATGQRVTLRCSPRSGDLSVYWYQQSLDQGLQFLIQYYNGEERAKGNILERFSAQQFPDLHSELNLSSLELGDSALYFCASISRVGTEAFFGQGTRLTVV.

This chain connects TRBV27 to TRBJ2-1, with D perhaps assigned TRBD1 or TRBD2 (6 bases each). This CDR3 contains 15 residues. Germline values: CDR1 MNHEY, CDR2 SMNVEV (reference sequence). V was shortened by 7 bases and J by 9 bases, with 22 bases between the two germline ends. CDR3 sequence reads: CASTTLGGRRSEQFF. For the CDR3, the DNA is TGTGCCAGCACTACCTTAGGGGGGAGACGTAGTGAGCAGTTCTTC.

CDR3: CASSLEPGNYGYTF. CDR3 nucleotides: TGTGCCAGCAGTTTAGAACCAGGGAACTATGGCTACACCTTC. The chain links TRBV12-3 or TRBV12-4 to TRBJ1-2; D might be TRBD1 (5 bases). The CDR3 consists of 14 residues. V shed 1 base and J shed 2 bases, with 8 bases lying between them.

V usage is TRBV7-9 and J usage is TRBJ2-1; 10 bases match TRBD2. Germline CDR1 and CDR2: SEHNR and FQNEAQ (reference sequence). After removal of 4 bases from V and 7 bases from J, the junction contained 7 bases not matched to a gene. The CDR3 has 15 residues. This CDR3 reads CASSSAGGPGNEQFF. In DNA form, the CDR3 reads TGTGCCAGCAGCTCAGCGGGAGGGCCGGGGAATGAGCAGTTCTTC.

V is TRBV7-3 and J is TRBJ1-4, with a possible D match to TRBD1 (5 bases). The CDR3 length is 13 residues. The V end was cut by 5 bases, the J end by 7 bases, with 11 bases between. Per the germline V gene, CDR1 is SGHTA and CDR2 is FQGTGA. Written as DNA, the CDR3 is TGTGCCAGCAGCAGGCAGAGGGGTGAAAAACTGTTTTTT. Residues: CASSRQRGEKLFF.

The genes are TRBV4-3 and TRBJ2-5; D might be TRBD2 (6 bases). This CDR3 region has 15 residues. Looked up from germline, CDR1 is LGHNA and CDR2 is YSLEER. The ends were cut back, 4 bases at V and 1 base at J, with 13 bases in the middle. This CDR3 reads CASSLRGLAQETQYF. The CDR3 DNA is TGCGCCAGCAGCCTAAGGGGACTTGCCCAAGAGACCCAGTACTTC.

This clonotype was seen at least ten times. The chain employs TRBV18 and TRBJ1-2; weak D call: TRBD1 (5 bases). Trimming shortened V by 4 bases and J by 3 bases, and 9 bases separated the two germline ends. Germline V CDR1 and CDR2: KGHSH, LQKENI. CDR3 size: 13 residues. In DNA form, the CDR3 reads TGTGCCAGCTCACTGAAAGGGGACTATGGCTACACCTTC. Its translation: CASSLKGDYGYTF.

This clonotype was seen only once. The CDR3 region is CASSTQGSFSGANVLTF. CDR3 bases: TGTGCCAGCAGCACACAGGGGAGTTTCTCTGGGGCCAACGTCCTGACTTTC. The rearrangement joins TRBV7-9 to TRBJ2-6, with 7 bases identical to TRBD1. The J segment lost 0 bases and the V segment lost 5 bases, leaving 7 bases of the junction unmatched. Germline CDR1 and CDR2: SEHNR and FQNEAQ (reference sequence). The CDR3 extends over 17 amino acids.

In this sample, this clonotype turned up a few times. This chain uses TRBV6-1 with TRBJ2-5; a weak D match, TRBD2 (5 bases). The germline V gene has CDR1 MNHNS and CDR2 SASEGT. The CDR3 sequence is 13 residues long. With 11 bases removed from V and 5 bases from J, the gap between germline ends came to 18 bases. Here the CDR3 reads CAHAEGLRETQYF. DNA for the CDR3: TGTGCCCACGCCGAGGGATTAAGGGAGACCCAGTACTTC.

The V gene is TRBV27, the J gene TRBJ1-5; D is undetermined. V lost 0 bases and J lost 4, with 10 bases in between. The CDR3 spans 15 residues. The germline V gene has CDR1 MNHEY and CDR2 SMNVEV (reference sequence). CDR3 sequence (DNA): TGTGCCAGCAGTTTATCGTTACAGCGTAATCAGCCCCAGCATTTT. Its translation: CASSLSLQRNQPQHF.

This clonotype was counted between two and nine times. V and J are TRBV5-6 and TRBJ2-2; D possibly corresponds to TRBD1 (6 bases). The germline gives CDR1 SGHDT, CDR2 YYEEEE. There are 15 residues in the CDR3. V lost 4 bases to trimming and J lost 4 bases, with 14 bases between them. The CDR3 DNA follows: TGTGCCAGCAGCCCATCCAGGGGCCCCACCGGGGAGCTGTTTTTT. Protein product: CASSPSRGPTGELFF.

This clonotype occurred a few times. J is TRBJ2-7 and V is TRBV6-1; D may be TRBD2 (5 bases). The germline V and J ends were trimmed by 5 bases and 0 bases, with 17 bases remaining between them. The CDR3 runs to 16 residues. In germline, CDR1 is MNHNS, CDR2 SASEGT. Here the CDR3 reads CASSPPRAGGSYEQYF. The DNA of the CDR3 is TGTGCCAGCAGTCCACCGAGGGCAGGAGGCTCCTACGAGCAGTACTTC.

This clonotype turned up a few times. The genes are TRBV6-2 or TRBV6-3 and TRBJ2-6, with 11 bases fitting TRBD2. The germline gives CDR1 MNHEY, CDR2 SVGEGT. The V segment lost 2 bases and the J segment 2 bases; nucleotides outside the gene matches: 11. CDR3 length: 20 amino acids. The CDR3 DNA is TGTGCCAGCAGTTACCCTCATAGCGGGAGGGCCAAAGCTGGGGCCAACGTCCTGACTTTC. Amino acid sequence: CASSYPHSGRAKAGANVLTF.

This clonotype was recorded a few times. This rearrangement joins TRBV27 to TRBJ2-1, with TRBD2 matching 11 bases. The CDR3 is 17 amino acids. Germline V gene data show CDR1 as MNHEY and CDR2 as SMNVEV (reference sequence). The J segment lost 9 bases and the V segment lost 2 bases, leaving 12 bases of the junction unmatched. The CDR3 nucleotides are TGTGCCAGCAGTTTACTAGGAGCTAGCGGGAGGTCGGGTGAGCAGTTCTTC. Protein: CASSLLGASGRSGEQFF.

This clonotype was counted once. The chain links TRBV7-2 to TRBJ1-2, with D hard to call. Trimming took off 3 bases at V and 0 bases at J, with 8 bases between the two ends. This CDR3 has 14 residues. Germline CDR1 is SGHTA and CDR2 is FQGNSA. The DNA of the CDR3 is TGTGCCAGCAGCTTCACCGGGACTAACTATGGCTACACCTTC. It specifies CASSFTGTNYGYTF.